The sequence of this T cell receptor beta chain was determined in a study of blood T cell repertoires in COVID-19. Study background: Sites across the United States, Italy and Spain contributed samples from acute and convalescent COVID-19. PBMCs, B-cell-depleted T cells, or T cells provided the cDNA or gDNA that made up the material.

Germline V CDR1 and CDR2: LNHDA, SQIVND (reference sequence). After removal of 5 bases from V and 11 bases from J, the junction contained 11 bases not matched to a gene. The CDR3 extends over 14 amino acids. In the authors' methods: Amplification with reference gene primers provided the estimates of nucleated cell counts. Using immunoSEQ multiplex PCR, the repertoire was profiled, and TCRdb retains in-frame clones only, with some absent. The V and J calls and clone size come from that table; D and trimming were worked out from the DNA. The top ten hold roughly 13% of the sample, which has 140,000 to 150,000 clones, approximately 90% seen once. Those enrolled in Seattle joined during active infection and were followed longitudinally afterward.

The V gene is TRBV19, the J gene TRBJ2-1; 8 bases line up with TRBD1. The TCR was taken from a man aged 18 to 35 with COVID-19, enrolled during active disease. The sequencing sample was made of peripheral blood. Here the CDR3 reads CASSPEGQGPKQFF. The DNA for the CDR3 is TGTGCCAGTAGTCCAGAAGGACAGGGTCCAAAGCAGTTCTTC.